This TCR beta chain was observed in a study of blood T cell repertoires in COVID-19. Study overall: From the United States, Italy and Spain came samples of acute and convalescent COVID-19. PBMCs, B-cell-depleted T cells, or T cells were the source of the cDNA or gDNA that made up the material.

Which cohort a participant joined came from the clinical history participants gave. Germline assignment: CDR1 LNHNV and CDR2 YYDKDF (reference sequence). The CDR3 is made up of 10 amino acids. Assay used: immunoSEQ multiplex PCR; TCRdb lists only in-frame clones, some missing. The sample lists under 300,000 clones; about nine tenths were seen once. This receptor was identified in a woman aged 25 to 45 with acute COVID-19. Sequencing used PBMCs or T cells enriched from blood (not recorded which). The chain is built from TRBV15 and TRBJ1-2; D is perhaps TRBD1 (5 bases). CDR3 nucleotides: TGTATCAGCCGGGGGGAAGGCTACACCTTC. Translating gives CISRGEGYTF.